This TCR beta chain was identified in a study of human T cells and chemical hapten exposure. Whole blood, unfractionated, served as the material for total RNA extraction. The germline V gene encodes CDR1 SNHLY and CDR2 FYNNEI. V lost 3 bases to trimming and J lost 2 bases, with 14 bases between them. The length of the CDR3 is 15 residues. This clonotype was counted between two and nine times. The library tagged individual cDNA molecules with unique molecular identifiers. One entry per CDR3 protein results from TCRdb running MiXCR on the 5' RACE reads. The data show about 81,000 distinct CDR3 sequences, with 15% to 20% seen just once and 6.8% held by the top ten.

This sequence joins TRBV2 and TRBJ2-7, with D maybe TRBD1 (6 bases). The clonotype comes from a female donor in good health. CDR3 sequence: CASSESPDSTYEQYF. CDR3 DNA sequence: TGTGCCAGCAGTGAGTCTCCGGACAGCACCTACGAGCAGTACTTC.